This TCR beta chain was retrieved from a study of technical replicates of blood from a few donors. This CDR3 has 20 amino acids. Only in-frame clones appear in the TCRdb table, and some are missing; sequencing was by immunoSEQ multiplex PCR. The table lists approximately 99,000 clones, 95% of them singletons. This sequence was found in a human donor in good health. The sequencing sample was made of T cells isolated from PBMCs. This chain links TRBV21-1 with TRBJ2-3; no check of the table's D call, TRBD2, against the DNA was made. TRBV21-1 represents a pseudogene. CDR3 coding DNA: TGTGCCAGCAGCAACCAAACTAGCGGGGGGGCCAGCCCACCCACAGATACGCAGTATTTT. Translation: CASSNQTSGGASPPTDTQYF.